This T cell receptor beta chain came from a study of shared clonotypes between healthy human individuals. Study-level findings and limits: Limited genetic and exposure-history diversity came from having few donors. Sorted-subset samples were not fully sequenced, rarefaction indicated. Sequencing depth was predicted to influence how clonotypes are shared among donors.

On this clone itself: Its antigen is still unknown.

The CDR3 runs to 16 residues. Germline V gene lookup returns CDR1 LGHNA and CDR2 YNFKEQ. Trimming removed 0 bases at V and 8 bases at J, with 16 bases between. TCRdb's copy holds only in-frame clones and misses some; the assay was immunoSEQ multiplex PCR. The data contain 2,500,000 or so clones, just under 95% of them singletons. Sequencing used naive CD4+ T cells from PBMCs. The subset was: CD45RA+ positively selected. This chain joins TRBV4-2 and TRBJ1-4; the D gene is possibly TRBD1 (5 bases). The origin of this receptor is a man between 18 and 35 years old in good health. Some clones in this sample may be carry-over from other donors' samples. CDR3 loop: CASSQELGLEGEKLFF. The CDR3 nucleotides read TGTGCCAGCAGCCAAGAACTGGGACTTGAAGGCGAAAAACTGTTTTTT.